Listed below are T cell receptor beta chains from one sample, sequenced in a study of T cell responses to AZD1222 COVID-19 vaccine. Profiled with immunoSEQ multiplex PCR; TCRdb holds only in-frame clones, not every one. This table holds about 120,000 clones, 75% to 90% found once. This specimen was peripheral blood, taken on day 0 of AZD1222 vaccination. The receptors stem from an adult in good health. Each CDR3 is given with its conserved first and last residue. D genes are given only for firm matches. Size is stated for part of the rows, as once, few or many counts, or as a class when the clone is expanded.

CDR3 DNA,CDR3 protein,V gene,D gene,J gene,clone size
TGTGCCAGCAGCCAAGCCGGATCGGGGGGCGGAAAACCCCTCCACTTT,CASSQAGSGGGKPLHF,TRBV3-1/TRBV3-2,-,TRBJ1-6,-
TGTGCCAGCAGGAGAGGGGGCGCAGATACGCAGTATTTT,CASRRGGADTQYF,TRBV9,TRBD1,TRBJ2-3,-
TGTGCCAGCAGCCAAGATGGAGTAAATTCACCCCTCCACTTT,CASSQDGVNSPLHF,TRBV3-1/TRBV3-2,-,TRBJ1-6,-
TGTGCCAGTAGTATCGGGAGGAGTGCAACTAATGAAAAACTGTTTTTT,CASSIGRSATNEKLFF,TRBV19,-,TRBJ1-4,once
TGTGCCAGCAGCCATGGGGCGGCCACTGAAGCTTTCTTT,CASSHGAATEAFF,TRBV3-1/TRBV3-2,-,TRBJ1-1,-
TGCGCCAGCAGCCGCCCCACAGATCCTGGAAACACCATATATTTT,CASSRPTDPGNTIYF,TRBV5-1,-,TRBJ1-3,-
TGTGCCAGCAGAAACCCTGGGATGAACACTGAAGCTTTCTTT,CASRNPGMNTEAFF,TRBV6-5,-,TRBJ1-1,once
TGTGCCAGCACCGTTCAGGGTAACACCGGGGAGCTGTTTTTT,CASTVQGNTGELFF,TRBV28,-,TRBJ2-2,-
TGTGCCAGCAGCAAGGGGGCGCAGGGCGGAAACACCATATATTTT,CASSKGAQGGNTIYF,TRBV11-2,TRBD1,TRBJ1-3,-
TGTGCCAGCAGCCGCGGACAGGGGGATGGCTACACCTTC,CASSRGQGDGYTF,TRBV5-4,TRBD1,TRBJ1-2,few
TGTGCCAGCAGCCGGGGCCAGGGGTTGAACACCGGGGAGCTGTTTTTT,CASSRGQGLNTGELFF,TRBV5-4,-,TRBJ2-2,-
TGTGCCAGCAGGGGGACAGGGATCGCCGCTCTCTCTGGAAACACCATATATTTT,CASRGTGIAALSGNTIYF,TRBV5-6,TRBD1,TRBJ1-3,-
TGTGCCAGCAGACTGACACACTATAGCAATCAGCCCCAGCATTTT,CASRLTHYSNQPQHF,TRBV6-5,-,TRBJ1-5,-
TGCGCCAGCAGCTTGGTAGGTCAGGGGAGACTGTTTTTT,CASSLVGQGRLFF,TRBV5-1,-,TRBJ1-4,-
TGTGCCAGCAGCTTGCGGCGGGGCACTGAAGCTTTCTTT,CASSLRRGTEAFF,TRBV7-3,-,TRBJ1-1,-
TGTGCCAGCAGACTTACCGGGATCCAAGAGACCCAGTACTTC,CASRLTGIQETQYF,TRBV11-2,-,TRBJ2-5,-
TGTGCCAGCAGCCAAGAAACAGGGCAACGGTCACCCCTCCACTTT,CASSQETGQRSPLHF,TRBV4-2,-,TRBJ1-6,-
TGCGCCAGCAGCCAAGATCGGCTAGCACCCTACAATGAGCAGTTCTTC,CASSQDRLAPYNEQFF,TRBV4-1,-,TRBJ2-1,-
TGTGCCTGGAGAAGCTCAGGATCTGAAAAACTGTTTTTT,CAWRSSGSEKLFF,TRBV30,-,TRBJ1-4,-
TGTGCCAGCAGTTACTATGGGACCGGGGAGCTGTTTTTT,CASSYYGTGELFF,TRBV6-2/TRBV6-3,-,TRBJ2-2,-
TGCGCCAGCAGCTTGGCTCCAGGGCGGGGAAACACCATATATTTT,CASSLAPGRGNTIYF,TRBV5-1,-,TRBJ1-3,-
TGCGCCAGCAGCCCCCCCAAGGACTCCTACAATGAGCAGTTCTTC,CASSPPKDSYNEQFF,TRBV5-1,-,TRBJ2-1,-
TGTGCCAGCAGCCAAGTCGTTAGTATAAGTGAGCAGTTCTTC,CASSQVVSISEQFF,TRBV3-1/TRBV3-2,-,TRBJ2-1,-
TGTGCCAGCAGCTTTGGACAGGGGATTGAAGCTTTCTTT,CASSFGQGIEAFF,TRBV7-2,TRBD1,TRBJ1-1,-
TGTGCCACCCATCCCGGGGTCGGGTATTACGAGCAGTACTTC,CATHPGVGYYEQYF,TRBV27,-,TRBJ2-7,-
TGTGCCAGCAGCGTCAATGCGGGGGGGGAGCAGTACTTC,CASSVNAGGEQYF,TRBV14,TRBD2,TRBJ2-7,once
TGTGCCAGCAGCAAGGGGATGAGGGGCGAGCAGTACTTC,CASSKGMRGEQYF,TRBV21-1,-,TRBJ2-7,-
TGTGCCAGCAGCTGGTCCTACGAGCAGTACTTC,CASSWSYEQYF,TRBV7-3,-,TRBJ2-7,-
TGTGCCACCAGTGACCCGGCCAGCTATGGCTACACCTTC,CATSDPASYGYTF,TRBV24-1,-,TRBJ1-2,-
TGTGCCAGCACGTGGGGAGATACGCAGTATTTT,CASTWGDTQYF,TRBV12-3/TRBV12-4,-,TRBJ2-3,-
TGTGCCAGCAGTGGGGAGAGACAGAACACTGAAGCTTTCTTT,CASSGERQNTEAFF,TRBV2,-,TRBJ1-1,-
TGTGCCAGCAGCCAAGGGAAGCGGACCTACACAGATACGCAGTATTTT,CASSQGKRTYTDTQYF,TRBV3-1/TRBV3-2,-,TRBJ2-3,-
TGTGCCAGCAGGGGCCCGGGACAGGCGAATTCACCCCTCCACTTT,CASRGPGQANSPLHF,TRBV6-5,TRBD1,TRBJ1-6,-
TGTGCCACCAGTGACTCCCGGGCCCAGCCCCAGCATTTT,CATSDSRAQPQHF,TRBV24-1,-,TRBJ1-5,-
TGTGCCAGCAGTCCCGCCCTAGCAGGCTACACCTTC,CASSPALAGYTF,TRBV28,-,TRBJ1-2,-
TGTGCCAGCAGTGCGGTCCTCGGCAATCAGCCCCAGCATTTT,CASSAVLGNQPQHF,TRBV2,-,TRBJ1-5,-
TGTGCCACCAGTGATCCGGATAGCGGGGAGCAAGAGACCCAGTACTTC,CATSDPDSGEQETQYF,TRBV24-1,TRBD2,TRBJ2-5,-
TGCGCCAGCAGCCGGGGGTCGACGATGAACACTGAAGCTTTCTTT,CASSRGSTMNTEAFF,TRBV5-1,-,TRBJ1-1,-
TGTGCCAGCAGCCAGCCCCCCACAGGGACTTCGGTCGGATCACCCCTCCACTTT,CASSQPPTGTSVGSPLHF,TRBV3-1/TRBV3-2,-,TRBJ1-6,-
TGTGCCAGTACCACGACCACAGGGAATAGCAATCAGCCCCAGCATTTT,CASTTTTGNSNQPQHF,TRBV19,-,TRBJ1-5,-
TGTGCCAGCTCGCCTACCGGGAAGGGGGCAGGTGGCTACACCTTC,CASSPTGKGAGGYTF,TRBV18,TRBD1,TRBJ1-2,-
TGTGCCAGCAGCTCCCCCGGAGGAGGGAATTCGCCCCTCCACTTT,CASSSPGGGNSPLHF,TRBV27,-,TRBJ1-6,-
TGTGCCAGCAGCCAAGATGTGACTAGACAGCAGTACTTC,CASSQDVTRQQYF,TRBV3-1/TRBV3-2,-,TRBJ2-7,-
TGTGCCAGCAGTTTATTATCAGTAAGCAACACCGGGGAGCTGTTTTTT,CASSLLSVSNTGELFF,TRBV28,-,TRBJ2-2,-
TGTGCCAGCAGCCAAGAGGGACAGGCCTACAATGAGCAGTTCTTC,CASSQEGQAYNEQFF,TRBV3-1/TRBV3-2,TRBD1,TRBJ2-1,-
TGTGCCAGCAGCGTAGGGGACGGGAGATTGACCGGGGAGCTGTTTTTT,CASSVGDGRLTGELFF,TRBV9,-,TRBJ2-2,-
TGTGCCAGCACCCCCCCGGGGGTCTCCTACGAGCAGTACTTC,CASTPPGVSYEQYF,TRBV28,-,TRBJ2-7,-
TGCGCCAGCAGCTTGTCCCTCACAGGGTATAACACTGAAGCTTTCTTT,CASSLSLTGYNTEAFF,TRBV5-1,-,TRBJ1-1,once
TGTGCCAGTAGTCTGGGGGGAGGGACAGATACGCAGTATTTT,CASSLGGGTDTQYF,TRBV19,TRBD2,TRBJ2-3,-
TGTGCCAGTAGTACCCCCGGAGGGGGGACCTATGGCTACACCTTC,CASSTPGGGTYGYTF,TRBV19,-,TRBJ1-2,-
TGCGCCAGCAGCCAAGACCCGGGACTAGGAGTGACCGGGGAGCTGTTTTTT,CASSQDPGLGVTGELFF,TRBV4-1,TRBD2,TRBJ2-2,-
TGTGCCAGTACTAGGACAGGGGTAAACACCGGGGAGCTGTTTTTT,CASTRTGVNTGELFF,TRBV19,TRBD1,TRBJ2-2,-
TGTGCCAGCAGGCGCAACACTGAAGCTTTCTTT,CASRRNTEAFF,TRBV6-6,-,TRBJ1-1,-